This TCR beta chain was documented in a study of CD8+ T cells in alopecia areata. Study-level information: Treated patients swallowed 5 to 10 mg of oral tofacitinib twice daily. The study, taken as a whole, reports: Numerous clones, expanded in lesions, remained in scalp and blood during tofacitinib.

Stated treatment: oral pan-JAK inhibitor, 5-10 mg twice daily. Alopecia areata patients had lesional scalp punch biopsies and peripheral blood taken from them. PBMCs were stained for CD3, CD4 and CD8, and CD4+ and CD8+ T cells were sorted. RNA, once extracted, was reverse transcribed into cDNA for use as the sequencing template. Using immunoSEQ multiplex PCR, the repertoire was profiled, and TCRdb retains in-frame clones only, with some absent. The sample has some 170,000 clones; approximately 52% are singletons. To note about this clone: Its antigen is not identified.

The TCR sequence derives from a human donor with alopecia areata. Sequencing used CD4+ T cells sorted from blood, obtained around week 55, from a patient treated with tofacitinib.

The CDR3 region is CASSYPGQGDTEAFF. Written as DNA, the CDR3 is TGTGCCAGCAGTTACCCGGGACAGGGCGACACTGAAGCTTTCTTT. The chain links TRBV6-6 to TRBJ1-1; 9 nucleotides match TRBD1. Germline values: CDR1 MNHNY, CDR2 SVGAGI (reference sequence). This CDR3 is 15 amino acids long. With V trimmed by 2 bases and J by 3 bases, 4 bases remained unmatched.